Following are 28 T cell receptor beta chains from one sample sequenced in a study of T cells in Graves' hyperthyroidism and ophthalmopathy (dated by TCRdb to between 2018 and 2021). Preparation of the library involved multiplex PCR. Sequencing was carried out with an Illumina HiSeq 2000. TCR beta CDR3 regions were amplified from RNA transcripts. The TCR CDR3 was subjected to a first round of RT-PCR using the HTBI primer set and the Qiagen OneStep RT-PCR kit. TCRdb reanalyzed the raw reads on its own, using fastp at Q25 for trimming and MiXCR for clone calling, and kept in-frame beta chains. Merged by CDR3 protein, the rows form single entries marked with the most common genes and DNA. The sample contains roughly 380,000 distinct CDR3 sequences, more than 11% of them found a single time. Together, the top ten hold around 10% of the sample. Sequencing was performed on blood. All receptors come from a woman aged 55-70 years with Graves' hyperthyroidism.

This clonotype was seen ten or more times. The V and J genes are TRBV5-8 and TRBJ1-4; D is undetermined. V dropped 1 base and J dropped 10 bases, with 11 bases sitting between them. Germline lookup yields CDR1 SGHTS and CDR2 YDEGEE. There are 13 residues in the CDR3. CDR3 amino acids: CASSLRSAAKLFF. CDR3 bases: TGTGCCAGCAGCTTGCGGTCGGCGGCAAAACTGTTTTTT.

This clonotype was recorded at least ten times. This sequence joins TRBV24-1 and TRBJ2-5, with D tentatively TRBD1 or TRBD2 (5 bases each). Germline V CDR1 and CDR2: KGHDR, SFDVKD. This CDR3 comprises 13 residues. V was clipped by 9 bases and J by 5 bases, with 15 bases between them. The chain's CDR3 is CATRGGPAETQYF. The CDR3 DNA reads as TGTGCCACCCGTGGGGGTCCGGCCGAGACCCAGTACTTC.

The chain links TRBV7-2 to TRBJ1-2; D gene unclear. Germline CDR1 and CDR2: SGHTA and FQGNSA. The V end lost 11 bases, the J end lost 0 bases, and 13 bases lay between the germline ends. The CDR3 is made up of 13 amino acids. CDR3 protein: CALWVTTNYGYTF. The CDR3 coding sequence is TGTGCCCTGTGGGTGACGACTAACTATGGCTACACCTTC. The full variable domain, rest sourced from reference TRBV7-2 and TRBJ1-2, is GAGVSQSPSNKVTEKGKDVELRCDPISGHTALYWYRQSLGQGLEFLIYFQGNSAPDKSGLPSDRFSAERTGGSVSTLTIQRTQQEDSAVYLCALWVTTNYGYTFGSGTRLTVV.

This clonotype came up a few times. This chain uses TRBV10-3 with TRBJ1-2; 10 bases are a match to TRBD1. The germline V gene encodes CDR1 ENHRY and CDR2 SYGVKD. The junction had 13 bases not matched to a gene; V was cut back by 3 bases and J by 12 bases. This CDR3 is built from 15 residues. Here the CDR3 reads CAISDSQTGGAGHTF. CDR3 in DNA: TGTGCCATCAGTGACTCTCAGACAGGGGGCGCCGGCCACACCTTC.

This clonotype has a count of ten or more. The chain combines TRBV5-1 with TRBJ2-1, with 7 positions matching TRBD2. This CDR3 spans 16 amino acids. Germline-derived CDR1 and CDR2 are SGHRS and YFSETQ. Trimming at V came to 6 bases and at J to 0 bases, leaving 9 bases not matched to a gene. The CDR3 sequence: CASTRLAVSSYNEQFF. CDR3 sequence (DNA): TGCGCCAGCACCCGACTAGCAGTAAGCTCCTACAATGAGCAGTTCTTC.

This clonotype was picked up many times. V is TRBV15 and J is TRBJ1-1; D is perhaps TRBD1 (5 bases). Germline V gene lookup returns CDR1 LNHNV and CDR2 YYDKDF (reference sequence). The CDR3 runs to 13 residues. V gave up 3 bases and J gave up 5 bases, with 10 bases separating them. CDR3 nucleotide sequence: TGTGCCACCAGCAGGGAAGGGGTGACTGAAGCTTTCTTT. Translation: CATSREGVTEAFF.

The chain is built from TRBV19 and TRBJ1-5; the match to TRBD1 covers 10 bases. There are 21 residues in the CDR3. Germline values: CDR1 LNHDA, CDR2 SQIVND (reference sequence). V was pared by 6 bases and J by 3 bases, with 23 bases of the junction left unmatched. The CDR3 region is CASRWDRGRGSSGTFNQPQHF. The DNA for the CDR3 is TGTGCCAGTAGGTGGGACAGGGGAAGGGGCTCGTCCGGCACCTTCAATCAGCCCCAGCATTTT.

This clonotype was seen a handful of times. CDR3 residues: CSAAREEVYEQYF. CDR3 nucleotides: TGCAGTGCAGCCCGGGAGGAGGTTTACGAGCAGTACTTC. V usage is TRBV20-1 and J usage is TRBJ2-7; TRBD2 aligns across 7 bases. CDR3 length: 13 amino acids. Germline V gene sequence: CDR1 DFQATT, CDR2 SNEGSKA (reference sequence). The V gene end was trimmed by 6 bases and the J gene end by 4 bases; junction bases not matched to a gene: 9.

Concerning this clonotype itself: This sequence may be a read error, since a much larger clone differs from it by one base. This CDR3 reads CSALPASGTGGETQYF. The CDR3 DNA is TGCAGTGCACTACCAGCTAGCGGGACAGGTGGGGAGACCCAGTACTTC. The chain employs TRBV20-1 and TRBJ2-5, with a tentative D call TRBD2 (9 bases). CDR1 and CDR2 from the germline V gene are DFQATT and SNEGSKA (reference sequence). The CDR3 runs to 16 residues. Trimming shortened V by 6 bases and J by 5 bases, and 25 bases separated the two germline ends.

The table lists this clonotype with many counts. The rearrangement links TRBV2 to TRBJ2-7, with TRBD1 matching 8 bases. This CDR3 spans 14 amino acids. Germline trimming cut 6 bases from V and 4 bases from J; bases unmatched to any gene: 8. Germline lookup yields CDR1 SNHLY and CDR2 FYNNEI. This chain's CDR3 is CASRRTGNLYEQYF. The CDR3, as DNA: TGTGCCAGCAGGCGGACAGGGAATCTTTACGAGCAGTACTTC. The complete variable domain, with remaining parts taken from reference TRBV2 and TRBJ2-7, reads EPEVTQTPSHQVTQMGQEVILRCVPISNHLYFYWYRQILGQKVEFLVSFYNNEISEKSEIFDDQFSVERPDGSNFTLKIRSTKLEDSAMYFCASRRTGNLYEQYFGPGTRLTVT.

This clonotype was found a few times. The rearrangement joins TRBV24-1 to TRBJ2-1; 12 bases are shared with TRBD1. V was pared by 4 bases and J by 9 bases, with 9 bases of the junction left unmatched. The CDR3 is made up of 16 amino acids. Germline V gene lookup returns CDR1 KGHDR and CDR2 SFDVKD. DNA for the CDR3: TGTGCCACCAGTGACCCCCCGGGACAGGGGGCTGCTGAGCAGTTCTTC. Its protein is CATSDPPGQGAAEQFF.

The table lists this clonotype with many counts. The rearrangement uses TRBV28 and TRBJ1-1; a weak D match, TRBD1 (5 bases). Trimming took off 2 bases at V and 6 bases at J, with 16 bases between the two ends. The germline V gene has CDR1 MDHEN and CDR2 SYDVKM. CDR3 length equals 15 residues. In DNA, the CDR3 is TGTGCCAGCAGTTTAGCCGCTGAAGGGGCCCCTGAAGCTTTCTTT. As protein: CASSLAAEGAPEAFF.

This clonotype appeared many times. This chain uses TRBV7-8 with TRBJ1-2; 7 nucleotides agree with TRBD1. The V and J ends lost 5 bases and 4 bases, in that order; junction bases with no gene match: 7. This CDR3 is built from 14 residues. Germline values: CDR1 SGHVS, CDR2 FQNEAQ. The CDR3 DNA reads TGTGCCAGCAGCATGGGACAGAGGTTCTATGGCTACACCTTC. Its translation: CASSMGQRFYGYTF. Full variable domain (remainder filled in from reference TRBV7-8 and TRBJ1-2): GAGVSQSPRYKVAKRGQDVALRCDPISGHVSLFWYQQALGQGPEFLTYFQNEAQLDKSGLPSDRFFAERPEGSVSTLKIQRTQQEDSAVYLCASSMGQRFYGYTFGSGTRLTVV.

Remarks on this clonotype: A much larger clone differs from this one at a single base, so this may be a read error. The rearrangement uses TRBV6-2 or TRBV6-3 and TRBJ2-7, with 8 bases aligning to TRBD2. J gave up 8 bases and V 6 bases, and 15 bases lay outside the gene matches. This CDR3 is 15 amino acids long. Germline V CDR1 and CDR2: MNHEY, SVGEGT. The CDR3 protein is CASRIARAGANKQYF. The DNA for the CDR3 is TGTGCCAGCAGAATAGCACGAGCGGGGGCCAATAAGCAGTACTTC.

This clonotype appeared a few times. This rearrangement joins TRBV5-1 to TRBJ2-1, with TRBD1 as a possible D gene (6 bases). Trimming pared 5 bases from V and 2 bases from J, leaving 20 bases between. The V gene's germline CDR1 is SGHRS and CDR2 YFSETQ. The CDR3 contains 17 residues. The CDR3 DNA reads as TGCGCCAGCAGTTCCCCTAGGACAGTATCTCCCTACAATGAGCAGTTCTTC. Translation gives CASSSPRTVSPYNEQFF.

This chain joins TRBV12-5 and TRBJ2-5; D is unresolved. V shed 2 bases and J shed 4 bases, with 5 bases lying between them. The length of the CDR3 is 12 residues. Germline V gene sequence: CDR1 LGHNT, CDR2 FRNRAP. As DNA, the CDR3 is TGTGCTAGTGGTTTGATGGGAGAGACCCAGTACTTC. This translates into CASGLMGETQYF.

This clonotype occurred a few times. This chain connects TRBV30 to TRBJ2-6; 7 positions match TRBD1. There are 18 residues in the CDR3. Germline V gene data show CDR1 as GTSNPN and CDR2 as SVGIG (reference sequence). J lost 0 bases, V lost 5 bases, and 13 bases had no gene match. DNA of the CDR3: TGTGCCTGGCATAAGACAGGGAACCACATCTCTGGGGCCAACGTCCTGACTTTC. This encodes CAWHKTGNHISGANVLTF.

The J gene is TRBJ2-5, the V gene TRBV10-3; the D gene is possibly TRBD2 (5 bases). V lost 5 bases and J lost 1, with 11 bases in between. The V gene's germline CDR1 is ENHRY and CDR2 SYGVKD. The CDR3 has 14 amino acids. In DNA form, the CDR3 reads TGTGCCATCAGTAGCGGCTTACTCCAAGAGACCCAGTACTTC. Translating it yields CAISSGLLQETQYF.

In the case of this clonotype: This clone may be a read error of a much larger clone one base away. The rearrangement joins TRBV4-1 to TRBJ2-1; tentatively, D is TRBD1 or TRBD2 (6 bases each). V lost 4 bases to trimming and J lost 7 bases, with 20 bases between them. From germline, CDR1 is MGHRA and CDR2 YSYEKL. The CDR3 consists of 16 residues. CDR3 nucleotide sequence: TGCGCCAGCAGCCCAGGTCTCAGGGTAGGGGGGAATGAGCAGTTCTTC. Translating gives CASSPGLRVGGNEQFF.

This clonotype was counted only a few times. The chain joins TRBV19 to TRBJ1-2; D possibly corresponds to TRBD1 (5 bases). From germline, CDR1 is LNHDA and CDR2 SQIVND (reference sequence). CDR3 length: 15 amino acids. Trimming left V 6 bases short and J 3 bases short, with 17 bases between. CDR3 sequence (DNA): TGTGCCAGTAGGCTCCGCCGGGGGGAGGACTATGGCTACACCTTC. Amino acids: CASRLRRGEDYGYTF.

This clonotype was seen at least ten times. The chain uses TRBV5-1 and TRBJ2-1; 8 bases line up with TRBD2. Looked up from germline, CDR1 is SGHRS and CDR2 is YFSETQ. The CDR3 consists of 15 residues. V was clipped by 4 bases and J by 9 bases; unmatched bases: 12. CDR3: CASSLPESGRGEQFF. CDR3 nucleotide sequence: TGCGCCAGCAGCCTTCCGGAGAGCGGGAGAGGTGAGCAGTTCTTC.

Notes on this clonotype: A read error may be the cause here, since a much bigger clone is one base away. V and J are TRBV5-1 and TRBJ1-4; D is unresolved. The germline V gene encodes CDR1 SGHRS and CDR2 YFSETQ. The CDR3 is made up of 15 amino acids. In nucleotides, the CDR3 is TGCGCCGGCAGCGAAGGTACGGGATCCTATGAAAAACTGTTTTTT. It encodes CAGSEGTGSYEKLFF.

This clonotype was detected ten times or more. The chain is built from TRBV15 and TRBJ2-7; no reliable D call. This CDR3 region has 15 residues. Germline lookup yields CDR1 LNHNV and CDR2 YYDKDF (reference sequence). The germline V and J ends were trimmed by 0 bases and 1 base, with 10 bases remaining between them. The CDR3 DNA reads as TGTGCCACCAGCAGAGATCCTCAGGCTTCCTACGAGCAGTACTTC. This codes for CATSRDPQASYEQYF.

This clonotype was seen repeatedly, ten times or more. The chain carries TRBV3-1 and TRBJ2-3; D call uncertain. The CDR3 contains 18 residues. V lost 1 base, J lost 1 base, and 18 bases lay in between. CDR1 and CDR2 (germline): LGHDT, YNNKEL (reference sequence). CDR3 coding DNA: TGTGCCAGCAGCCAAGTCCGGGCTAGTAAACGTGGCACAGATACGCAGTATTTT. Its protein is CASSQVRASKRGTDTQYF.

This chain connects TRBV2 to TRBJ1-1; D remains unclear. V dropped 2 bases and J dropped 1 base, with 11 bases sitting between them. CDR1 is SNHLY, CDR2 FYNNEI, per germline. The CDR3 length is 15 residues. CDR3 amino acids: CASSEMGNGNTEAFF. CDR3 in DNA: TGTGCCAGCAGTGAAATGGGGAATGGGAACACTGAAGCTTTCTTT.

The table lists this clonotype with a few counts. The V and J genes are TRBV6-5 and TRBJ2-7, with D tentatively TRBD2 (6 bases). The V end was cut by 0 bases, the J end by 5 bases, with 17 bases between. The V gene's germline CDR1 is MNHEY and CDR2 SVGAGI. The CDR3 has 16 residues. CDR3 DNA: TGTGCCAGCAGTTACTCGCCACGACTAGATCTGCACGAGCAGTACTTC. Protein sequence: CASSYSPRLDLHEQYF.

This clonotype was counted many times. The rearrangement uses TRBV28 and TRBJ1-1, with D tentatively TRBD1 (5 bases). The CDR3 totals 15 residues. The V gene lost 6 bases and the J gene lost 10 bases, with 24 bases spanning the gap. Germline CDR1 MDHEN, CDR2 SYDVKM. The CDR3 sequence is CASSESRDLADVAFF. CDR3 nucleotides: TGTGCCAGCAGCGAAAGCCGGGACTTAGCGGATGTAGCTTTCTTT.

This clonotype came up a few times. V is TRBV18 and J is TRBJ2-5; 9 nucleotides match TRBD2. The CDR3 has 15 amino acids. Germline values: CDR1 KGHSH, CDR2 LQKENI. V shed 1 base and J 4 bases; nucleotides not matched to a gene: 4. The DNA for the CDR3 is TGTGCCAGCTCACCACAGCGGGAGGTCCCAGAGACCCAGTACTTC. Translating gives CASSPQREVPETQYF. Combining the CDR3 with reference TRBV18 and TRBJ2-5 gives the whole variable domain NAGVMQNPRHLVRRRGQEARLRCSPMKGHSHVYWYRQLPEEGLKFMVYLQKENIIDESGMPKERFSAEFPKEGPSILRIQQVVRGDSAAYFCASSPQREVPETQYFGPGTRLLVL.